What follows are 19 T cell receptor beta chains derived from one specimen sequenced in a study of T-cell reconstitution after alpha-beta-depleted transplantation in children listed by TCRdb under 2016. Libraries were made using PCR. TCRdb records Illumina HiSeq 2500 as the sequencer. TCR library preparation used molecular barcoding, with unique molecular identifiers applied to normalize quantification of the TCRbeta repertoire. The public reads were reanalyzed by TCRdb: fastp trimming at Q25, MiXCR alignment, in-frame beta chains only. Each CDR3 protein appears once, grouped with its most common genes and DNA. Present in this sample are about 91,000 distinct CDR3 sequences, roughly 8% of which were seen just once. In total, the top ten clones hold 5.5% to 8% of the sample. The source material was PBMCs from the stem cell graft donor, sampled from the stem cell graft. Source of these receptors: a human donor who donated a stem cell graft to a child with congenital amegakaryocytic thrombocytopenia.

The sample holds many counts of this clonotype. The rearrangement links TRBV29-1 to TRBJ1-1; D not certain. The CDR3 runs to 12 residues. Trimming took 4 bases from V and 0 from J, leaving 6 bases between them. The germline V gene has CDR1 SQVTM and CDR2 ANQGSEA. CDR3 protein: CSVARMNTEAFF. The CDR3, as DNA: TGCAGCGTTGCCAGGATGAACACTGAAGCTTTCTTT. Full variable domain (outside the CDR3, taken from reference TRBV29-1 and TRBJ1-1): SAVISQKPSRDICQRGTSLTIQCQVDSQVTMMFWYRQQPGQSLTLIATANQGSEATYESGFVIDKFPISRPNLTFSTLTVSNMSPEDSSIYLCSVARMNTEAFFGQGTRLTVV.

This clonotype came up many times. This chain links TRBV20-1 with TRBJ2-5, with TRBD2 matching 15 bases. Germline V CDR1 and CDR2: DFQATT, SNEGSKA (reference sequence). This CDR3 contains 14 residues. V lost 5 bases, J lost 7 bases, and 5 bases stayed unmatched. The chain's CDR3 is CSAWTSGRAATQYF. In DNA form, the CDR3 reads TGCAGTGCTTGGACTAGCGGGAGGGCGGCGACCCAGTACTTC.

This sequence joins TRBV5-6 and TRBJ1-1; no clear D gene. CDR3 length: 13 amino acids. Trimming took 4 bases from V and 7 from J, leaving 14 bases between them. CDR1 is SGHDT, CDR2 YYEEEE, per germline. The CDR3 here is CASSALWAGEAFF. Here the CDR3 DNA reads TGTGCCAGCAGCGCCCTTTGGGCGGGTGAAGCTTTCTTT.

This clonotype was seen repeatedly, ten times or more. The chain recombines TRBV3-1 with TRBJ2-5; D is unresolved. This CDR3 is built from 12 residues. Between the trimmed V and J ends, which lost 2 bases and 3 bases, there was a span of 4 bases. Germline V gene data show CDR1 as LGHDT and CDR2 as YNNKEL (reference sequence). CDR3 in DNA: TGTGCCAGCAGCCAACAAGAAGAGACCCAGTACTTC. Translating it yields CASSQQEETQYF.

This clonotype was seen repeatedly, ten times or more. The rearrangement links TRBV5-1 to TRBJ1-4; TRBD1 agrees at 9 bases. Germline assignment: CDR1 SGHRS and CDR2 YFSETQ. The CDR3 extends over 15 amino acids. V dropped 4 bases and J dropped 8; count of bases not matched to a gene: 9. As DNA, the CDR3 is TGCGCCAGCAGCGACCGGGACAGGGCGGACGAAAAACTGTTTTTT. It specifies CASSDRDRADEKLFF.

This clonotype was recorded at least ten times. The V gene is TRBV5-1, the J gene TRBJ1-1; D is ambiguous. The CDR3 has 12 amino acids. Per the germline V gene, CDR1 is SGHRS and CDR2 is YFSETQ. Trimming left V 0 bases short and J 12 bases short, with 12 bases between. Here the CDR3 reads CASSLDPSYTFF. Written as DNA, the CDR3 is TGCGCCAGCAGCTTGGACCCAAGTTATACTTTCTTT.

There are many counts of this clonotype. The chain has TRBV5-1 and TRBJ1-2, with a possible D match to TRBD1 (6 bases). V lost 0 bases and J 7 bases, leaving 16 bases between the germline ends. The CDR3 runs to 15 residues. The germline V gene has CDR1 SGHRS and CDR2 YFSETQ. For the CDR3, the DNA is TGCGCCAGCAGCTTGGAAGCCACAGGGTCGGGTGGCTACACCTTC. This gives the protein CASSLEATGSGGYTF.

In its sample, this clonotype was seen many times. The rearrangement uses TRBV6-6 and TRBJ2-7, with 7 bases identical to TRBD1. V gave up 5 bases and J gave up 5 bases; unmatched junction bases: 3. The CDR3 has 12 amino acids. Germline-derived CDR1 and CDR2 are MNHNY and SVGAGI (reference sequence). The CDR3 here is CASSKTGDEQYF. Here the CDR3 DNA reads TGTGCCAGCAGTAAAACAGGGGACGAGCAGTACTTC.

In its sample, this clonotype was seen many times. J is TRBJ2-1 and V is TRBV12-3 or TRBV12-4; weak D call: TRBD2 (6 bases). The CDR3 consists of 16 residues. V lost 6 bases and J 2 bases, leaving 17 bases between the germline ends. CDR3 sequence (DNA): TGTGCCAGCAGCCCTCAGAGGACTAACCCCTACAATGAGCAGTTCTTC. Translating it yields CASSPQRTNPYNEQFF.

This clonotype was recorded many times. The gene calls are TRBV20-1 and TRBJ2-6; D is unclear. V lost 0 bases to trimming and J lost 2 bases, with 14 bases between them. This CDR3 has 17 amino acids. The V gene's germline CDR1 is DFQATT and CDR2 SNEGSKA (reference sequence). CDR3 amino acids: CSARDQSRRAGANVLTF. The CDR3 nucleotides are TGCAGTGCTAGAGATCAAAGTAGAAGGGCTGGGGCCAACGTCCTGACTTTC.

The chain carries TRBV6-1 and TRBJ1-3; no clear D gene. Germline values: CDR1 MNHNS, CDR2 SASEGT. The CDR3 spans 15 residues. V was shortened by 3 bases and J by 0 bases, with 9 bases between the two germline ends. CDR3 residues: CASSEGFNSGNTIYF. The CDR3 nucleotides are TGTGCCAGCAGTGAGGGCTTTAACTCTGGAAACACCATATATTTT.

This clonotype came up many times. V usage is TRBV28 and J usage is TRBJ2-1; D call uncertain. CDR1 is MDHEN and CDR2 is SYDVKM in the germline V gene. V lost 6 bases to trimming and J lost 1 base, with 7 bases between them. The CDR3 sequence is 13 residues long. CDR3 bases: TGTGCCAGCAGCGGAGAGTCCTACAATGAGCAGTTCTTC. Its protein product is CASSGESYNEQFF.

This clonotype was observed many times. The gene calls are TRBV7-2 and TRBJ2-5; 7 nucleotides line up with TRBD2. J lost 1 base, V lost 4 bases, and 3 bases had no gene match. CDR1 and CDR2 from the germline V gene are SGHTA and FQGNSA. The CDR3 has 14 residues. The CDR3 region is CASSSGTIQETQYF. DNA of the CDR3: TGTGCCAGCAGCTCCGGGACTATCCAAGAGACCCAGTACTTC.

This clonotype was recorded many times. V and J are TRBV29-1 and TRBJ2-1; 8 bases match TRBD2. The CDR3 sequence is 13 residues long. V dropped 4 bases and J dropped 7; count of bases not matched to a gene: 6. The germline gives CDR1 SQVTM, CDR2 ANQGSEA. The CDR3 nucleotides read TGCAGCGTTGGGGTACGGGAGGGTAATGAGCAGTTCTTC. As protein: CSVGVREGNEQFF.

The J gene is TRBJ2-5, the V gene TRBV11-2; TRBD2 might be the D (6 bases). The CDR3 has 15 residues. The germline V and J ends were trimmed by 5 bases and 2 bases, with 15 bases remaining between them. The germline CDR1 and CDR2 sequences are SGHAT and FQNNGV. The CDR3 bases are TGTGCCAGCAGCCCACTTCGGGGGACTCAAGAGACCCAGTACTTC. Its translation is CASSPLRGTQETQYF.

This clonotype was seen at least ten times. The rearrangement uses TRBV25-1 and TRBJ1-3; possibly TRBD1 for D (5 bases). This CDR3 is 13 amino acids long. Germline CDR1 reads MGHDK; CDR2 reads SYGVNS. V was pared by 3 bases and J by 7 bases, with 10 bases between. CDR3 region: CASSEGRANTIYF. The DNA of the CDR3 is TGTGCCAGCAGTGAGGGCAGGGCGAACACCATATATTTT. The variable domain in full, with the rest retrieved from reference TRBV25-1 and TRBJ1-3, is EADIYQTPRYLVIGTGKKITLECSQTMGHDKMYWYQQDPGMELHLIHYSYGVNSTEKGDLSSESTVSRIRTEHFPLTLESARPSHTSQYLCASSEGRANTIYFGEGSWLTVV.

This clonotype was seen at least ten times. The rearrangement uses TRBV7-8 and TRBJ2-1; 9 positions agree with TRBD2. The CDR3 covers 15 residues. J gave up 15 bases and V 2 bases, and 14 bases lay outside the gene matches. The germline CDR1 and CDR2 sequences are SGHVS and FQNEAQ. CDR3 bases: TGTGCCAGCAGCTTATCCGGCCCCCCAGCGGGGGGCTGGTTCTTC. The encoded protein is CASSLSGPPAGGWFF.

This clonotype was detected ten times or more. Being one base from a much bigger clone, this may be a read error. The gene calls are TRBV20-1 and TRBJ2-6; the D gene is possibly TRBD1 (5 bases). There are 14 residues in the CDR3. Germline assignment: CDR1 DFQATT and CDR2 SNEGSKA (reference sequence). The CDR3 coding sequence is TGCAGTGCCCCGCTTCACTCTGGGGCCAACGGCCTGACTTTC. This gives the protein CSAPLHSGANGLTF.

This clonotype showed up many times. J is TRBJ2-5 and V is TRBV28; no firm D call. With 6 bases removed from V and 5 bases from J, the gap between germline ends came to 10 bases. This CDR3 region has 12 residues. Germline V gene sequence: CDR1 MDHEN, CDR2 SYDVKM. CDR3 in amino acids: CASSPRTETQYF. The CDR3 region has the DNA TGTGCCAGCAGCCCCCGAACGGAGACCCAGTACTTC.